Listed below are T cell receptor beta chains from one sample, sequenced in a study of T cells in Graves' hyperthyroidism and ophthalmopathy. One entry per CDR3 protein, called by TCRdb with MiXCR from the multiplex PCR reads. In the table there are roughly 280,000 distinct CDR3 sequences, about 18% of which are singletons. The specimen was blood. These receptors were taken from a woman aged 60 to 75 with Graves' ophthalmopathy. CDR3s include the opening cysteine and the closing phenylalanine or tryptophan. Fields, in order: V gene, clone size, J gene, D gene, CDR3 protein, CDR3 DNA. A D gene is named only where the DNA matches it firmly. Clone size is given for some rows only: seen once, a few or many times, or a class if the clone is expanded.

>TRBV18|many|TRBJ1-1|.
CASSPLEPRDTEAFF
TGTGCCAGCTCACCACTGGAACCGAGGGACACTGAAGCTTTCTTT
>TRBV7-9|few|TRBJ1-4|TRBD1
CASRTGQGNEKLFF
TGTGCCAGCAGGACGGGACAGGGAAATGAAAAACTGTTTTTT
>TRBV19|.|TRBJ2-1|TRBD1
CASTPPDRLNEQFF
TGTGCCAGTACCCCCCCGGACAGGCTCAATGAGCAGTTCTTC
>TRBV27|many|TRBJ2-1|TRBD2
CASSPLGGGKANEQFF
TGTGCCAGCAGTCCGTTGGGCGGGGGTAAAGCCAATGAGCAGTTCTTC
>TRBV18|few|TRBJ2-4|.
CASSPPDSTNIQYF
TGTGCCAGCTCACCCCCGGACAGTACCAACATTCAGTACTTC
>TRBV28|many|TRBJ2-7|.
CASRGILGTYEQYF
TGTGCCAGCAGGGGCATCCTCGGAACCTACGAGCAGTACTTC
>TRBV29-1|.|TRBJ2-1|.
CSVSGQLLRYNEQFF
TGCAGCGTATCCGGACAGCTACTCCGATACAATGAGCAGTTCTTC
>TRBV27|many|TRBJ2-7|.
CASSLGAGGLSEQYF
TGTGCCAGCAGTTTAGGAGCAGGAGGGCTGAGTGAGCAGTACTTC
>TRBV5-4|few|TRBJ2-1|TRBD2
CASSLARTPGEGQFF
TGTGCCAGCAGCTTGGCACGGACACCCGGGGAGGGGCAGTTCTTC
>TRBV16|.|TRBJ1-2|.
CASSQSWNYGYTF
TGTGCCAGCAGCCAATCGTGGAACTATGGCTACACCTTC
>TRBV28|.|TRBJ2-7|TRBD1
CASSSSGTGVPEQYF
TGTGCCAGCAGCTCTTCCGGGACAGGGGTCCCCGAGCAGTACTTC
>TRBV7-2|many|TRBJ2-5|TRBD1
CASSLMQGVETQYF
TGTGCCAGCAGCTTAATGCAGGGGGTAGAGACCCAGTACTTC
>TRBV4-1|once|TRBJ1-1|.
CASRLPQGNTEAFF
TGCGCCAGCAGGCTCCCACAGGGGAACACTGAAGCTTTCTTT
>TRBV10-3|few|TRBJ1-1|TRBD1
CAISLQGLNTEAFF
TGTGCCATCAGCCTACAGGGGTTGAACACTGAAGCTTTCTTT
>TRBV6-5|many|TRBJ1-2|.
CASSYSTGQTYGYTF
TGTGCCAGCAGTTACTCCACAGGGCAGACCTATGGCTACACCTTC
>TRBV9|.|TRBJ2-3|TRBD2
CASSVGGFTDTQYF
TGTGCCAGCAGCGTCGGGGGGTTCACAGATACGCAGTATTTT
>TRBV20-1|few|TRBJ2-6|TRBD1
CSASGQALSGANVLTF
TGCAGTGCTAGCGGACAGGCCCTCTCTGGGGCCAACGTCCTGACTTTC
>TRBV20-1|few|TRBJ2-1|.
CCLGGAFF
TGCTGCCTAGGGGGAGCGTTCTTC
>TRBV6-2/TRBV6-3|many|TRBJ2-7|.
CASSYSSSSRDEQYF
TGTGCCAGCAGTTACTCGAGTTCTAGCCGCGACGAGCAGTACTTC
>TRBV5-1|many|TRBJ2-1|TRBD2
CASSLRTLGSGTYNEQFF
TGCGCCAGCAGCTTGCGCACCCTCGGTAGCGGGACCTACAATGAGCAGTTCTTC
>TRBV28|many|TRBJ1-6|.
CASSSNLQGLGSPLHF
TGTGCCAGCAGTTCCAATCTTCAGGGTCTTGGGTCACCCCTCCACTTT
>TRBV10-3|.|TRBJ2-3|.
CAISHGNPRASTDAQYF
TGTGCCATCAGTCATGGGAATCCAAGAGCTAGCACAGATGCGCAGTATTTT
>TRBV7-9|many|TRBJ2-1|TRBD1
CASSKSNRGNEQFF
TGTGCCAGCAGCAAAAGTAACAGGGGAAATGAGCAGTTCTTC
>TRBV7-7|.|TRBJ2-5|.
CASSLGTGVGETQYF
TGTGCCAGCAGCTTAGGGACCGGGGTTGGGGAGACCCAGTACTTC
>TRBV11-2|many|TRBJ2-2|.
CASRQYRRRASTGELFF
TGTGCCAGCAGACAGTATAGGAGGAGAGCGAGCACCGGGGAGCTGTTTTTT
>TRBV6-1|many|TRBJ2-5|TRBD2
CASSSPRMAGGKETQYF
TGTGCCAGCAGTTCCCCCAGGATGGCGGGAGGGAAAGAGACCCAGTACTTC
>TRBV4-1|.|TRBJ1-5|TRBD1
CASSQDIRGTPQHF
TGCGCCAGCAGCCAAGATATCAGGGGGACGCCCCAGCATTTT
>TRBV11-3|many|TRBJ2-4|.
CASNKAGLAKNIQYF
TGTGCCAGCAACAAAGCCGGGCTAGCCAAAAACATTCAGTACTTC
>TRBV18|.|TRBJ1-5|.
CASSRADQPQHF
TGTGCCAGCTCACGGGCTGATCAGCCCCAGCATTTT
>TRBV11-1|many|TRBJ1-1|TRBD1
CASSPYRGVNTEAFF
TGTGCCAGCAGCCCTTACAGGGGGGTCAACACTGAAGCTTTCTTT
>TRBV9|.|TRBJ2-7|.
CASSESHTHGEQYF
TGTGCCAGCAGCGAGAGTCATACCCATGGGGAGCAGTACTTC
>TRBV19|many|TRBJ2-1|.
CASTKGGARYNEQFF
TGTGCCAGTACCAAAGGAGGGGCGCGGTACAATGAGCAGTTCTTC
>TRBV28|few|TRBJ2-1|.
CASSLSGTRAHNEQFF
TGTGCCAGCAGTTTATCTGGGACAAGGGCGCACAATGAGCAGTTCTTC
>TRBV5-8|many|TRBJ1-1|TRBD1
CASSPAGTGGFSTEAFF
TGTGCCAGCAGCCCCGCCGGGACAGGGGGCTTCTCCACTGAAGCTTTCTTT
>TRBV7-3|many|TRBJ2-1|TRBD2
CASSAGLAGAREQFF
TGTGCCAGCAGCGCAGGACTAGCGGGAGCCCGGGAGCAGTTCTTC
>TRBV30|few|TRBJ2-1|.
CAWNWALGRYNEQFF
TGTGCCTGGAACTGGGCACTGGGACGGTACAATGAGCAGTTCTTC
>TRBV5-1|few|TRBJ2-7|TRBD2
CASSFLSGSGEQYF
TGCGCCAGCAGCTTTTTGAGCGGGAGTGGCGAGCAGTACTTC
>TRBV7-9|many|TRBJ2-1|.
CASLSLAEWDEQFF
TGTGCCAGCCTTTCTTTGGCGGAGTGGGATGAGCAGTTCTTC
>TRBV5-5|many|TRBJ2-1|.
CASSPIVTTNNEQFF
TGTGCCAGCAGCCCAATTGTCACTACGAACAATGAGCAGTTCTTC
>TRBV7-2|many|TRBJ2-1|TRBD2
CASSLGLAGISSYNEQFF
TGTGCCAGCAGCTTAGGGCTAGCGGGAATCAGCTCCTACAATGAGCAGTTCTTC
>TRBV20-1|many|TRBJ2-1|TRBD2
CSAMPPSGAYNEQFF
TGCAGTGCCATGCCCCCTAGCGGGGCCTACAATGAGCAGTTCTTC
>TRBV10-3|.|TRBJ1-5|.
CAISESSYQPQHF
TGTGCCATCAGTGAGTCGAGCTATCAGCCCCAGCATTTT
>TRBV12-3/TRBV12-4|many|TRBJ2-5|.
CASRRPMGQYQETQYF
TGTGCCAGCAGGAGGCCAATGGGTCAATACCAAGAGACCCAGTACTTC
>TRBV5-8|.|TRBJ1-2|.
CASSLNRMTNYGYTF
TGTGCCAGCAGCTTGAATCGAATGACTAACTATGGCTACACCTTC
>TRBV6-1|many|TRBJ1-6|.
CASSEWGAPLHF
TGTGCCAGCAGTGAATGGGGGGCACCCCTCCACTTT
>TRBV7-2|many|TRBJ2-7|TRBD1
CASRPGTGNYEQYF
TGTGCCAGCAGGCCCGGGACAGGAAACTACGAGCAGTACTTC